Below are 21 T cell receptor beta chains sequenced from a single sample in a study of PD-1 blockade in mismatch repair-deficient tumors. Method: immunoSEQ multiplex PCR; TCRdb's copy keeps in-frame clones and lacks some. The sample holds about 100,000 clones, 82% seen once. This sample comprised peripheral blood, obtained 36 weeks after starting pembrolizumab. The receptor source for this set is an adult with mismatch repair-deficient cancer.

The chain has TRBV5-6 and TRBJ1-4, with 7 bases fitting TRBD1. The ends lost 3 bases at V and 7 bases at J; junction bases unmatched: 6. The CDR3 spans 14 residues. Germline V gene lookup returns CDR1 SGHDT and CDR2 YYEEEE. Here the CDR3 DNA reads TGTGCCAGCAGCTCCAGACAGGGTACTGAAAAACTGTTTTTT. Translated: CASSSRQGTEKLFF.

The chain employs TRBV29-1 and TRBJ2-6; D is unresolved. The CDR3 is 13 amino acids. V lost 5 bases to trimming and J lost 1 base, with 6 bases between them. Per germline, CDR1 SQVTM and CDR2 ANQGSEA. The CDR3 is CSVIGSGANVLTF. CDR3 nucleotide sequence: TGCAGCGTTATTGGATCTGGGGCCAACGTCCTGACTTTC.

The chain couples TRBV29-1 to TRBJ2-5, with D perhaps TRBD1 (6 bases). With 4 bases removed from V and 1 base from J, the gap between germline ends came to 10 bases. CDR1 SQVTM and CDR2 ANQGSEA come from the germline V gene. This CDR3 has 13 amino acids. The CDR3 sequence is CSVGQVLQETQYF. In nucleotides, the CDR3 is TGCAGCGTTGGACAGGTTCTCCAAGAGACCCAGTACTTC.

CDR3 bases: TGTGCCAGCAGTGAACTCCCCTCTGGGGCCAACGTCCTGACTTTC. Translated, it gives CASSELPSGANVLTF. The gene calls are TRBV6-1 and TRBJ2-6; no clear D. V was shortened by 2 bases and J by 0 bases, with 5 bases between the two germline ends. In germline, CDR1 is MNHNS, CDR2 SASEGT. CDR3 length equals 15 residues.

This clone appeared a single time. The DNA for the CDR3 is TGCGCCAGCAGCTTTCGGGGTGGTAGTGGCGGGGAGCTGTTTTTT. Translation: CASSFRGGSGGELFF. V is TRBV5-1 and J is TRBJ2-2, with a weak D call TRBD2 (5 bases). V lost 2 bases to trimming and J lost 7 bases, with 15 bases between them. Germline assignment: CDR1 SGHRS and CDR2 YFSETQ. The CDR3 spans 15 residues.

In this sample, this clone turned up many times. The chain carries TRBV4-1 and TRBJ2-2; 7 bases match TRBD1. CDR3 length equals 15 residues. Germline CDR1 and CDR2: MGHRA and YSYEKL. After removal of 1 base from V and 4 bases from J, the junction contained 3 bases not matched to a gene. CDR3 sequence (DNA): TGCGCCAGCAGCCAAGGACAGGGTAGCACCGGGGAGCTGTTTTTT. It codes for CASSQGQGSTGELFF.

V gene TRBV7-3 combines with J gene TRBJ2-1; D uncertain. Looked up from germline, CDR1 is SGHTA and CDR2 is FQGTGA. The CDR3 length is 13 residues. Trimming took off 5 bases at V and 5 bases at J, with 10 bases between the two ends. The CDR3 protein is CASSIGPNNEQFF. For the CDR3, the DNA is TGTGCCAGCAGCATCGGACCAAACAATGAGCAGTTCTTC.

This clone was counted a few times. The chain uses TRBV4-1 and TRBJ2-2; the D is unclear. This CDR3 comprises 12 residues. Germline CDR1 MGHRA, CDR2 YSYEKL. V was trimmed by 7 bases and J by 4 bases, leaving 7 bases between them. CDR3 nucleotide sequence: TGCGCCAGCATTGGAATCACCGGGGAGCTGTTTTTT. It encodes CASIGITGELFF.

With respect to this clone: Other DNA sequences in the same sample also yield this CDR3. The rearrangement uses TRBV18 and TRBJ1-4, with a possible D match to TRBD1 (5 bases). CDR3 length: 14 amino acids. Germline values: CDR1 KGHSH, CDR2 LQKENI. Trimming removed 3 bases at V and 3 bases at J, with 8 bases between. The CDR3 loop is CASSPGRSNEKLFF. For the CDR3, the DNA is TGTGCCAGCTCACCGGGACGGTCTAATGAAAAACTGTTTTTT.

The chain carries TRBV6-5 and TRBJ2-2; D might be TRBD1 (6 bases). CDR1 is MNHEY and CDR2 is SVGAGI in the germline V gene. V lost 9 bases and J 3 bases, leaving 11 bases between the germline ends. This CDR3 contains 13 residues. CDR3 amino acids: CASHRADTGELFF. CDR3 bases: TGTGCCAGTCACAGGGCGGACACCGGGGAGCTGTTTTTT.

The chain couples TRBV6-6 to TRBJ1-1, with D possibly matching TRBD1 (6 bases). Looked up from germline, CDR1 is MNHNY and CDR2 is SVGAGI (reference sequence). CDR3 length equals 14 residues. The V and J ends lost 0 bases and 5 bases respectively, with 10 bases between them. The CDR3 DNA is TGTGCCAGCAGTTACTCGCAGGGGCGGACTGAAGCTTTCTTT. Protein: CASSYSQGRTEAFF.

The J gene is TRBJ2-5, the V gene TRBV11-2; no clear D. The V end lost 4 bases, the J end lost 5 bases, and 11 bases lay between the germline ends. Germline V lookup: CDR1 SGHAT, CDR2 FQNNGV. The CDR3 has 13 amino acids. CDR3 in amino acids: CASSWAVGETQYF. The CDR3 DNA reads TGTGCCAGCAGCTGGGCGGTAGGGGAGACCCAGTACTTC.

The J gene is TRBJ1-2, the V gene TRBV28, with a weak D call TRBD1 (5 bases). The CDR3 length is 15 residues. Germline values: CDR1 MDHEN, CDR2 SYDVKM. The V and J ends lost 5 bases and 6 bases respectively, with 19 bases between them. The CDR3 sequence: CASSGGRMGGDGYTF. The DNA for the CDR3 is TGTGCCAGCAGTGGGGGGAGAATGGGAGGGGATGGCTACACCTTC.

This chain uses TRBV28 with TRBJ1-2; D unclear. CDR1 is MDHEN, CDR2 SYDVKM, per germline. This CDR3 has 14 residues. V shed 6 bases and J shed 3 bases, with 14 bases lying between them. CDR3 residues: CASRSSLVDYGYTF. The CDR3 nucleotides are TGTGCCAGCAGAAGTTCCCTGGTGGACTATGGCTACACCTTC.

This rearrangement joins TRBV12-5 to TRBJ2-5; TRBD2 is a possible D gene (5 bases). With 0 bases removed from V and 2 bases from J, the gap between germline ends came to 19 bases. Germline assignment: CDR1 LGHNT and CDR2 FRNRAP. This CDR3 is 18 amino acids long. The CDR3 region is CASGLVLGAGPLQETQYF. CDR3 coding DNA: TGTGCTAGTGGTTTGGTACTGGGTGCGGGTCCACTGCAAGAGACCCAGTACTTC.

The chain joins TRBV29-1 to TRBJ1-1, with TRBD1 matching over 8 bases. This CDR3 contains 14 residues. V shed 7 bases, J shed 0 bases, and the junction held 7 bases outside the gene matches. CDR1 SQVTM and CDR2 ANQGSEA come from the germline V gene. For the CDR3, the DNA is TGCAGCGCCTCCGCGACAGGGGTGAACACTGAAGCTTTCTTT. Translated, it gives CSASATGVNTEAFF.

This clone has only one observation. The J gene is TRBJ1-2, the V gene TRBV18; TRBD1 matches 10 bases. Germline CDR1 and CDR2: KGHSH and LQKENI. The CDR3 loop spans 16 amino acids. V was clipped by 6 bases and J by 7 bases; unmatched bases: 14. The CDR3 region has the DNA TGTGCCAGCTCGGCCGGGACAGGGGATTTTTTACTTGGCTACACCTTC. Its translation is CASSAGTGDFLLGYTF.

This chain links TRBV28 with TRBJ1-3; 9 nucleotides line up with TRBD1. V gave up 6 bases and J gave up 0 bases; unmatched junction bases: 3. The CDR3 covers 15 residues. The germline CDR1 and CDR2 sequences are MDHEN and SYDVKM. This CDR3 is CASSQGQGSGNTIYF. The DNA of the CDR3 is TGTGCCAGCAGCCAGGGACAGGGCTCTGGAAACACCATATATTTT.

This clone was found once. This chain uses TRBV19 with TRBJ2-5; D is tentatively TRBD1 or TRBD2 (5 bases each). Per the germline V gene, CDR1 is LNHDA and CDR2 is SQIVND (reference sequence). V lost 6 bases to trimming and J lost 0 bases, with 17 bases between them. The CDR3 is 16 residues long. In DNA, the CDR3 is TGTGCCAGTAGGAGGGACGGCACAAAGTACCAAGAGACCCAGTACTTC. It translates to CASRRDGTKYQETQYF.

The chain has TRBV6-5 and TRBJ1-1; D not certain. There are 15 residues in the CDR3. V was trimmed by 2 bases and J by 1 base, leaving 11 bases between them. Germline values: CDR1 MNHEY, CDR2 SVGAGI. This CDR3 reads CASSYKVYQNTEAFF. In DNA, the CDR3 is TGTGCCAGCAGTTACAAAGTTTATCAGAACACTGAAGCTTTCTTT.

J is TRBJ1-3 and V is TRBV2, with D possibly TRBD1 on 5 matching bases. The CDR3 consists of 19 residues. Trimming took off 3 bases at V and 0 bases at J, with 21 bases between the two ends. From germline, CDR1 is SNHLY and CDR2 FYNNEI. CDR3 coding DNA: TGTGCCAGCAGTGACCACCCGTGGAGCAGACAGAGCTCTGGAAACACCATATATTTT. This encodes CASSDHPWSRQSSGNTIYF.